This note documents a single T cell receptor beta chain sequence. The data are from a study of OX40 agonist ivuxolimab in advanced cancers. The method was immunoSEQ multiplex PCR; TCRdb's version includes in-frame clones alone and lacks a portion of them. The sample holds about 17,000 clones, about 80% seen once. This CDR3 has 14 amino acids. The V gene end was trimmed by 5 bases and the J gene end by 4 bases; junction bases not matched to a gene: 6. Per the germline V gene, CDR1 is LNHDA and CDR2 is SQIVND (reference sequence). The sequences come from CD4+ or CD8+ T cells sorted from blood, collected in a trial of the OX40 agonist ivuxolimab. The genes are TRBV19 and TRBJ1-2, with 8 bases identical to TRBD1. The receptor was isolated from an adult with an advanced solid tumor such as melanoma, head and neck, liver or kidney cancer. The CDR3 reads CASSVPGTGYGYTF. The CDR3 DNA sequence: TGTGCCAGTAGTGTCCCCGGGACAGGCTATGGCTACACCTTC.